This TCR beta chain was identified during a study of CD8+CD57+ T cells in acquired aplastic anemia. Profiles of TCR beta VDJ and CDR3 were generated from a genomic DNA template. Using its own MiXCR run on the reads, TCRdb lists one record per CDR3 protein. The top ten hold 0.7% to 1% of the sample, which has approximately 470,000 distinct CDR3 sequences, approximately 32% seen once. It was patients with CD8+CD57+ cell expansion by flow cytometry who were chosen for sequencing. Notes on the study in general: Patients had twenty-nine CD8+ CDR3 sequences in common with controls (the shared set).

There are 13 residues in the CDR3. Germline V gene sequence: CDR1 LGHNT, CDR2 FRNRAP. Trimming shortened V by 2 bases and J by 0 bases, and 2 bases separated the two germline ends. This clonotype was counted only a few times. Its antigen is undetermined. The source of this sequence is a human donor with aplastic anemia. J is TRBJ2-1 and V is TRBV12-5, with D hard to call. Sequencing was done on a sample of sorted CD4+, CD8+, or CD8+CD57+ T cells (not recorded which) from PBMCs. CDR3 region: CASGLSSYNEQFF. Written as DNA, the CDR3 is TGTGCTAGTGGTTTGAGCTCCTACAATGAGCAGTTCTTC.